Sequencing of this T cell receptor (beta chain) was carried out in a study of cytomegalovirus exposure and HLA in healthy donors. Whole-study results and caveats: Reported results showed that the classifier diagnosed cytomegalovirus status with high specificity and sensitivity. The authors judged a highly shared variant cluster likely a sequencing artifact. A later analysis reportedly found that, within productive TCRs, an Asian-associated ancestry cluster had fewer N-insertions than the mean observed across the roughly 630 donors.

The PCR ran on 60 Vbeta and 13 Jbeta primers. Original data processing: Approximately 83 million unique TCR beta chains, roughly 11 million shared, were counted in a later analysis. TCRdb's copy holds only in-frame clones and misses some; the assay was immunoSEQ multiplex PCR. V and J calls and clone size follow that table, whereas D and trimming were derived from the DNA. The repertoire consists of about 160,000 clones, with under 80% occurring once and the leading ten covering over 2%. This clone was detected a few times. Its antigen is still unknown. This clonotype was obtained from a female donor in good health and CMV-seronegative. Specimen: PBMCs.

The CDR3 region is CAILRGTSGQETQYF. CDR3 nucleotides: TGTGCCATTTTAAGGGGGACTAGCGGCCAAGAGACCCAGTACTTC. This chain connects TRBV2 to TRBJ2-5, with TRBD2 identical over 11 bases. The V segment lost 10 bases and the J segment 1 base; nucleotides outside the gene matches: 8. Germline CDR1 reads SNHLY; CDR2 reads FYNNEI. This CDR3 contains 15 residues.